The 31 T cell receptor beta chains below all came from one sample that was sequenced in a study of T cells in Graves' hyperthyroidism and ophthalmopathy. There were TCR beta CDR3 regions amplified from RNA transcripts. HTBI primers were the set used in a first-round RT-PCR of the TCR CDR3. MiXCR, run by TCRdb on the multiplex PCR reads, gives a single entry per CDR3 protein. This repertoire shows approximately 430,000 distinct CDR3 sequences, 15% to 18% found once; its top ten account for almost 8%. The specimen sequenced was blood. The receptor set was obtained from a woman younger than 35 with Graves' hyperthyroidism.

This clonotype was picked up a small number of times. The V gene is TRBV25-1, the J gene TRBJ1-2, with a weak D call TRBD1 (5 bases). CDR1 is MGHDK, CDR2 SYGVNS, per germline. Between the trimmed V and J ends, which lost 4 bases and 3 bases, there was a span of 15 bases. The CDR3 loop spans 15 amino acids. The CDR3 loop reads CASSADAGHYYGYTF. Here the CDR3 DNA reads TGTGCCAGCAGTGCCGACGCCGGACACTACTATGGCTACACCTTC.

This clonotype was counted many times. The V gene is TRBV7-2, the J gene TRBJ2-5; TRBD1 agrees at 7 bases. CDR1 is SGHTA and CDR2 is FQGNSA in the germline V gene. This CDR3 region has 15 residues. The V and J ends lost 4 bases and 5 bases, in that order; junction bases with no gene match: 10. Here the CDR3 DNA reads TGTGCCAGCAGCTCATACCGGGACAGTGGGGAGACCCAGTACTTC. It specifies CASSSYRDSGETQYF.

This clonotype was seen ten or more times. The gene calls are TRBV12-3 or TRBV12-4 and TRBJ2-5, with D maybe TRBD2 (7 bases). V was shortened by 5 bases and J by 1 base, with 20 bases between the two germline ends. The CDR3 contains 17 residues. Here the CDR3 DNA reads TGTGCCAGCAGTCCCTGGAAGGCGGGGGCCGTCCAAGAGACCCAGTACTTC. Translated: CASSPWKAGAVQETQYF.

Many counts were recorded for this clonotype. V usage is TRBV28 and J usage is TRBJ1-1; weak D call: TRBD1 (6 bases). The CDR3 is made up of 14 amino acids. Deletions cut 6 bases from V and 1 base from J, with 12 bases between. Germline CDR1 reads MDHEN; CDR2 reads SYDVKM. CDR3 coding DNA: TGTGCCAGCAGACCGACAGGACAGAACACTGAAGCTTTCTTT. Protein: CASRPTGQNTEAFF.

This clonotype was picked up a small number of times. V gene TRBV4-1 combines with J gene TRBJ1-6; D is unresolved. V gave up 4 bases and J gave up 8 bases, with 6 bases separating them. The V gene's germline CDR1 is MGHRA and CDR2 YSYEKL. CDR3 length: 12 residues. The CDR3: CASSLPYSPLHF. The CDR3, as DNA: TGCGCCAGCAGCCTACCTTATTCACCCCTCCACTTT.

Comment on this clonotype: At one of its ends the junction is not consistent with the germline gene, which may arise from a read error. This chain joins TRBV7-9 and TRBJ1-6; 8 nucleotides agree with TRBD1. CDR3 length equals 14 residues. CDR1 is SEHNR, CDR2 FQNEAQ, per germline (reference sequence). The CDR3 spells CASSPGQGNSPPHF. The CDR3 DNA follows: TGTGCCAGCAGCCCCGGACAGGGAAATTCACCCCCCCACTTT.

Of note for this clonotype: Germline and junction disagree at one end, which may indicate a read error. This rearrangement joins TRBV6-1 to TRBJ2-3; perhaps TRBD1 as D (5 bases). This CDR3 comprises 13 residues. The germline gives CDR1 MNHNS, CDR2 SASEGT. CDR3 residues: CASSPDSTDAQYF. The CDR3 DNA reads TGTGCCAGCAGTCCCGACAGCACAGATGCGCAGTATTTT.

The CDR3 reads CASSGDGTSYEQYF. CDR3 bases: TGTGCCAGCAGTGGGGACGGAACTTCCTACGAGCAGTACTTC. The chain joins TRBV6-1 to TRBJ2-7; D possibly matches TRBD1 or TRBD2 (5 bases each). Per the germline V gene, CDR1 is MNHNS and CDR2 is SASEGT. This CDR3 has 14 residues. V dropped 4 bases and J dropped 1 base, with 11 bases sitting between them.

This clonotype was counted ten times or more. The rearrangement joins TRBV7-8 to TRBJ1-2; D is possibly TRBD1 (5 bases). Germline V lookup: CDR1 SGHVS, CDR2 FQNEAQ. The V end was cut by 4 bases, the J end by 8 bases, with 23 bases between. This CDR3 is built from 16 residues. The DNA for the CDR3 is TGTGCCAGCAGCTCAACGACTCGGGGCCCCGTGGGAGGCTACACCTTC. Translation gives CASSSTTRGPVGGYTF. Full variable domain (rest looked up from reference TRBV7-8 and TRBJ1-2): GAGVSQSPRYKVAKRGQDVALRCDPISGHVSLFWYQQALGQGPEFLTYFQNEAQLDKSGLPSDRFFAERPEGSVSTLKIQRTQQEDSAVYLCASSSTTRGPVGGYTFGSGTRLTVV.

This clonotype was recorded at least ten times. The rearrangement links TRBV3-1 to TRBJ2-5; D gene unclear. Germline V CDR1 and CDR2: LGHDT, YNNKEL (reference sequence). This CDR3 has 12 residues. The V and J ends lost 4 bases and 3 bases respectively, with 6 bases between them. The CDR3 DNA follows: TGTGCCAGCAGCCTCAGAAAAGAGACCCAGTACTTC. Its translation is CASSLRKETQYF.

In this sample, this clonotype turned up a few times. The chain joins TRBV5-6 to TRBJ2-2; D gene uncertain. Germline-derived CDR1 and CDR2 are SGHDT and YYEEEE. This CDR3 spans 15 amino acids. V was cut by 2 bases and J by 11 bases, with 19 bases left in between. This CDR3 reads CASSLGHTLIGELFF. CDR3 DNA sequence: TGTGCCAGCAGCTTAGGTCACACCCTTATTGGTGAGCTGTTTTTT.

This clonotype showed up many times. For the CDR3, the DNA is TGTGCCAGCAGCTCGTATACAGGGAGCGAGCAGTACTTC. Amino acids: CASSSYTGSEQYF. This sequence joins TRBV7-9 and TRBJ2-7; perhaps TRBD1 as D (6 bases). Trimming cost V 4 bases and J 6 bases, with 13 bases left between them. The CDR3 is 13 amino acids. Germline V CDR1 and CDR2: SEHNR, FQNEAQ (reference sequence).

This clonotype was seen repeatedly, ten times or more. This chain links TRBV24-1 with TRBJ2-1, with 7 bases lining up with TRBD1. V was pared by 4 bases and J by 1 base, with 9 bases of the junction left unmatched. The CDR3 has 17 residues. Germline V lookup: CDR1 KGHDR, CDR2 SFDVKD. The CDR3 bases are TGTGCCACCAGTGAAAGACAGGGCTTGGGGTCCTACAATGAGCAGTTCTTC. As protein: CATSERQGLGSYNEQFF.

The chain has TRBV11-2 and TRBJ2-3; 12 bases are a match to TRBD2. With V trimmed by 5 bases and J by 6 bases, 6 bases remained unmatched. Germline V gene data show CDR1 as SGHAT and CDR2 as FQNNGV. The CDR3 extends over 15 amino acids. The CDR3 reads CASSALAGGDDTQYF. CDR3 bases: TGTGCCAGCAGCGCACTAGCGGGAGGCGACGATACGCAGTATTTT.

This clonotype was found many times. The chain couples TRBV5-1 to TRBJ2-2, with a weak D call TRBD2 (5 bases). V shed 5 bases and J shed 1 base, with 12 bases lying between them. Germline V gene data show CDR1 as SGHRS and CDR2 as YFSETQ. This CDR3 comprises 15 residues. The CDR3 DNA reads TGCGCCAGCAGTTATCTAGGGAGGAACACCGGGGAGCTGTTTTTT. It is translated as CASSYLGRNTGELFF. Full variable domain (rest looked up from reference TRBV5-1 and TRBJ2-2): KAGVTQTPRYLIKTRGQQVTLSCSPISGHRSVSWYQQTPGQGLQFLFEYFSETQRNKGNFPGRFSGRQFSNSRSEMNVSTLELGDSALYLCASSYLGRNTGELFFGEGSRLTVL.

This clonotype was counted ten times or more. V and J are TRBV11-2 and TRBJ2-3; D is possibly TRBD2 (5 bases). The germline V gene has CDR1 SGHAT and CDR2 FQNNGV. This CDR3 contains 14 residues. V lost 6 bases, J lost 0 bases, and 10 bases lay in between. Here the CDR3 reads CASSLRTSTDTQYF. Written as DNA, the CDR3 is TGTGCCAGCAGTCTCCGGACTAGCACAGATACGCAGTATTTT.

The J gene is TRBJ2-3, the V gene TRBV19; no reliable D call. The CDR3 is 13 residues long. V dropped 7 bases and J dropped 6 bases, with 14 bases sitting between them. CDR1 and CDR2 (germline): LNHDA, SQIVND (reference sequence). The CDR3 reads CASTRKLRDTQYF. CDR3 nucleotides: TGTGCCAGTACCAGGAAATTGCGGGATACGCAGTATTTT.

The table lists this clonotype with many counts. The V gene is TRBV7-2, the J gene TRBJ1-4; D may be TRBD1 (5 bases). V lost 5 bases, J lost 1 base, and 17 bases lay in between. The CDR3 has 17 residues. Germline CDR1 SGHTA, CDR2 FQGNSA. DNA for the CDR3: TGTGCCAGCAGCCCCCAGCGGGGCTGGCTAACTAATGAAAAACTGTTTTTT. This translates into CASSPQRGWLTNEKLFF. The complete variable domain, with remaining parts taken from reference TRBV7-2 and TRBJ1-4, reads GAGVSQSPSNKVTEKGKDVELRCDPISGHTALYWYRQSLGQGLEFLIYFQGNSAPDKSGLPSDRFSAERTGGSVSTLTIQRTQQEDSAVYLCASSPQRGWLTNEKLFFGSGTQLSVL.

V and J are TRBV5-1 and TRBJ2-1, with 14 bases identical to TRBD2. The CDR3 sequence is 15 residues long. Germline assignment: CDR1 SGHRS and CDR2 YFSETQ. With V trimmed by 2 bases and J by 10 bases, 5 bases remained unmatched. Here the CDR3 reads CASSFRTSGGNEQFF. In DNA form, the CDR3 reads TGCGCCAGCAGCTTCCGGACTAGCGGGGGGAACGAGCAGTTCTTC.

This clonotype was counted at least ten times. The chain has TRBV12-3 or TRBV12-4 and TRBJ2-7, with D perhaps TRBD2 (5 bases). Trimming took off 3 bases at V and 5 bases at J, with 17 bases between the two ends. The CDR3 is made up of 15 amino acids. CDR3 bases: TGTGCCAGCAGTTTGGAGGACGCCTTTTCCCACGAGCAGTACTTC. Residues: CASSLEDAFSHEQYF.

This chain joins TRBV3-1 and TRBJ1-4; TRBD1 agrees at 8 bases. V lost 8 bases, J lost 8 bases, and 4 bases stayed unmatched. Germline V lookup: CDR1 LGHDT, CDR2 YNNKEL (reference sequence). This CDR3 comprises 12 residues. This CDR3 reads CASGQGGEKLFF. Written as DNA, the CDR3 is TGTGCCAGCGGACAGGGAGGGGAAAAACTGTTTTTT.

This clonotype was counted only a few times. V usage is TRBV5-1 and J usage is TRBJ1-3, with D possibly matching TRBD1 (6 bases). The CDR3 contains 18 residues. Germline V CDR1 and CDR2: SGHRS, YFSETQ. V lost 4 bases to trimming and J lost 0 bases, with 20 bases between them. The CDR3 region is CASSPGAGRGGSGNTIYF. In nucleotides, the CDR3 is TGCGCCAGCAGCCCTGGGGCAGGGAGAGGGGGCTCTGGAAACACCATATATTTT. The whole variable domain, remainder taken from reference TRBV5-1 and TRBJ1-3, is KAGVTQTPRYLIKTRGQQVTLSCSPISGHRSVSWYQQTPGQGLQFLFEYFSETQRNKGNFPGRFSGRQFSNSRSEMNVSTLELGDSALYLCASSPGAGRGGSGNTIYFGEGSWLTVV.

This clonotype was recorded many times. This chain connects TRBV12-3 or TRBV12-4 to TRBJ1-1; possibly TRBD1 for D (5 bases). This CDR3 has 14 residues. V was trimmed by 4 bases and J by 4 bases, leaving 13 bases between them. CDR3 nucleotide sequence: TGTGCCAGCAGTTGGGGCTCTGGGGGCACTGAAGCTTTCTTT. This translates into CASSWGSGGTEAFF.

Notes on this clonotype: This may be a read error, as it is one base from a much larger clone. The chain has TRBV10-3 and TRBJ2-2, with 7 bases identical to TRBD1. V lost 6 bases, J lost 1 base, and 8 bases stayed unmatched. The CDR3 totals 16 residues. CDR1 is ENHRY, CDR2 SYGVKD, per germline. The chain's CDR3 is CAIRWTGTVNTGELFF. Here the CDR3 DNA reads TGTGCCATCAGATGGACCGGGACAGTGAACACCGGGGAGCTGTTTTTT.

The sample holds many counts of this clonotype. This chain links TRBV10-3 with TRBJ2-7; 11 nucleotides align to TRBD2. Germline lookup yields CDR1 ENHRY and CDR2 SYGVKD. J was trimmed by 2 bases and V by 2 bases; bases with no gene match: 8. This CDR3 is built from 17 residues. This chain's CDR3 is CAISETSGSERTYEQYF. Here the CDR3 DNA reads TGTGCCATCAGTGAGACTAGCGGGAGTGAAAGAACCTACGAGCAGTACTTC.

This clonotype has ten or more counts. In nucleotides, the CDR3 is TGTGCCAGCAGCCTCGGACAGTATGGCTACACCTTC. Its protein product is CASSLGQYGYTF. J is TRBJ1-2 and V is TRBV3-1; possibly TRBD1 for D (6 bases). Between the trimmed V and J ends, which lost 4 bases and 5 bases, there was a span of 8 bases. Germline V gene lookup returns CDR1 LGHDT and CDR2 YNNKEL (reference sequence). The CDR3 runs 12 residues.

This clonotype was observed a few times. This rearrangement joins TRBV19 to TRBJ1-5; 9 bases agree with TRBD1. CDR3 size: 16 residues. V shed 5 bases and J 6 bases; nucleotides not matched to a gene: 11. Germline lookup yields CDR1 LNHDA and CDR2 SQIVND (reference sequence). The CDR3 here is CASSPSPTGGGQPQHF. Written as DNA, the CDR3 is TGTGCCAGTAGTCCGAGTCCTACAGGGGGCGGTCAGCCCCAGCATTTT.

Worth noting for this clonotype: Given a much more abundant clone one base away, this may be a read error. V is TRBV6-2 or TRBV6-3 and J is TRBJ1-4, with D unclear. Germline CDR1 and CDR2: MNHEY and SVGEGT. CDR3 size: 14 residues. V was clipped by 6 bases and J by 7 bases, with 15 bases between them. CDR3 protein: CASRVCSKSEKLFF. The CDR3 DNA sequence: TGTGCCAGCAGGGTGTGCAGCAAGTCTGAAAAACTGTTTTTT.

This clonotype occurred a few times. The rearrangement uses TRBV20-1 and TRBJ2-5, with 9 positions matching TRBD2. Germline V gene data show CDR1 as DFQATT and CDR2 as SNEGSKA (reference sequence). With 2 bases clipped from V and 1 base from J, the junction kept 14 bases outside the gene matches. The CDR3 contains 18 residues. The CDR3 DNA follows: TGCAGTGCTAGAAGGGGCGGGGGGGAACAAACCCTCCAAGAGACCCAGTACTTC. It codes for CSARRGGGEQTLQETQYF.

This clonotype was counted between two and nine times. The J gene is TRBJ1-3, the V gene TRBV4-1; 7 nucleotides match TRBD1. Germline loops: CDR1 MGHRA, CDR2 YSYEKL. The CDR3 runs 16 residues. V shed 6 bases, J shed 4 bases, and the junction held 12 bases outside the gene matches. The CDR3 spells CASRNLDRVTGNTIYF. The CDR3 nucleotides read TGCGCCAGCAGGAACCTTGACAGGGTAACGGGAAACACCATATATTTT.

The gene calls are TRBV3-1 and TRBJ2-1; D possibly corresponds to TRBD1 (6 bases). Germline lookup yields CDR1 LGHDT and CDR2 YNNKEL (reference sequence). CDR3 length: 17 residues. V dropped 6 bases and J dropped 1 base, with 19 bases sitting between them. Here the CDR3 reads CASSPLGTLESYNEQFF. Here the CDR3 DNA reads TGTGCCAGCAGTCCTCTCGGGACACTTGAATCCTACAATGAGCAGTTCTTC.